Presented here are 11 T cell receptor beta chains from one specimen sequenced in a study of blood T cell repertoires in COVID-19. Using immunoSEQ multiplex PCR, the repertoire was profiled, and TCRdb retains in-frame clones only, with some absent. The data hold 150,000 to 200,000 clones, with 70% to 85% observed a single time. Sequencing input: PBMCs or T cells enriched from blood (not recorded which). All receptors derive from a man aged 45-65 years who had recovered from COVID-19.

The chain employs TRBV4-1 and TRBJ2-1; 8 nucleotides align to TRBD1. The CDR3 covers 15 residues. V dropped 6 bases and J dropped 8; count of bases not matched to a gene: 12. Germline lookup yields CDR1 MGHRA and CDR2 YSYEKL. CDR3 amino acids: CASRERQGRYDEQFF. The CDR3 DNA is TGCGCCAGCAGGGAAAGACAGGGGCGGTACGATGAGCAGTTCTTC.

This clone occurred once. V usage is TRBV10-2 and J usage is TRBJ1-1; a possible D gene is TRBD1 (6 bases). This CDR3 comprises 14 residues. Trimming shortened V by 4 bases and J by 3 bases, and 12 bases separated the two germline ends. Germline V gives CDR1 WSHSY, CDR2 SAAADI. In DNA, the CDR3 is TGCGCCAGCAGTGCCCCACAGGGATACACTGAAGCTTTCTTT. Protein: CASSAPQGYTEAFF.

The genes are TRBV5-1 and TRBJ2-5, with D maybe TRBD2 (6 bases). The CDR3 sequence is 15 residues long. V was shortened by 1 base and J by 3 bases, with 13 bases between the two germline ends. The germline V gene encodes CDR1 SGHRS and CDR2 YFSETQ. CDR3 amino acids: CASSLRAGPEETQYF. The CDR3 DNA sequence: TGCGCCAGCAGCTTGCGAGCGGGTCCAGAAGAGACCCAGTACTTC. Supplemented by reference TRBV5-1 and TRBJ2-5, the full variable domain reads KAGVTQTPRYLIKTRGQQVTLSCSPISGHRSVSWYQQTPGQGLQFLFEYFSETQRNKGNFPGRFSGRQFSNSRSEMNVSTLELGDSALYLCASSLRAGPEETQYFGPGTRLLVL.

The V and J genes are TRBV6-6 and TRBJ1-5, with D unclear. This CDR3 contains 13 residues. Trimming removed 7 bases at V and 3 bases at J, with 10 bases between. Germline lookup yields CDR1 MNHNY and CDR2 SVGAGI (reference sequence). The CDR3 bases are TGTGCCAGCACCGGACTATACAATCAGCCCCAGCATTTT. Encoded protein: CASTGLYNQPQHF.

V usage is TRBV3-1 (or the pseudogene TRBV3-2) and J usage is TRBJ1-4, with 7 bases fitting TRBD1. This CDR3 spans 15 amino acids. J was trimmed by 10 bases and V by 1 base; bases with no gene match: 9. Germline V gene sequence: CDR1 LGHDT, CDR2 YNNKEL (reference sequence). CDR3 sequence reads: CASSQVGRGLAKLFF. CDR3 nucleotides: TGTGCCAGCAGCCAAGTAGGCAGGGGGTTGGCAAAACTGTTTTTT.

The chain links TRBV5-1 to TRBJ2-5; a possible D gene is TRBD1 (6 bases). The CDR3 contains 16 residues. The germline V and J ends were trimmed by 4 bases and 2 bases, with 18 bases remaining between them. Germline CDR1 SGHRS, CDR2 YFSETQ. This CDR3 is CASSMRQIGGQETQYF. The DNA for the CDR3 is TGCGCCAGCAGCATGAGACAGATAGGGGGTCAAGAGACCCAGTACTTC.

The chain recombines TRBV5-8 with TRBJ1-2, with no clear D. The length of the CDR3 is 11 residues. V was trimmed by 5 bases and J by 4 bases, leaving 6 bases between them. Germline V CDR1 and CDR2: SGHTS, YDEGEE. The CDR3 DNA reads TGTGCCAGCAGAGGAGTCTATGGCTACACCTTC. This translates into CASRGVYGYTF.

A single count supports this clone. The V call is TRBV7-6, the J call TRBJ2-5; D not certain. The germline gives CDR1 SGHVS, CDR2 FNYEAQ. The CDR3 totals 15 residues. The V gene lost 7 bases and the J gene lost 0 bases, with 15 bases spanning the gap. The CDR3 spells CASTPSNGYQETQYF. The CDR3 region has the DNA TGTGCCAGCACCCCTTCGAACGGGTACCAAGAGACCCAGTACTTC.

The chain carries TRBV20-1 and TRBJ1-1, with TRBD1 matching over 9 bases. The germline V gene has CDR1 DFQATT and CDR2 SNEGSKA (reference sequence). The CDR3 covers 14 residues. Unmatched junction bases numbered 6, after V lost 3 bases and J lost 4 bases. The CDR3 bases are TGCAGTGCTAGTTTCCGGGACAGGGTCACTGAAGCTTTCTTT. This sequence encodes CSASFRDRVTEAFF.

The chain carries TRBV7-8 and TRBJ1-6; 7 bases are shared with TRBD1. V was clipped by 5 bases and J by 9 bases; unmatched bases: 1. Germline V gene sequence: CDR1 SGHVS, CDR2 FQNEAQ. CDR3 length: 12 amino acids. The CDR3 coding sequence is TGTGCCAGCAGCACAGGGGTTTCACCCCTCCACTTT. Protein: CASSTGVSPLHF.

This clone has just a few counts. V gene TRBV4-3 combines with J gene TRBJ2-1; 10 bases fit TRBD2. V was clipped by 3 bases and J by 9 bases; unmatched bases: 8. The V gene's germline CDR1 is LGHNA and CDR2 YSLEER. The CDR3 totals 15 residues. The CDR3 DNA is TGCGCCAGCAGCCAGGAAGCGGGGGGGCGGAGTGAGCAGTTCTTC. It encodes CASSQEAGGRSEQFF.